Sequencing of this T cell receptor (beta chain) was carried out in a study of T cells after yellow fever vaccination. Trimming took 3 bases from V and 6 from J; bases not matched to a gene: 5. The CDR3 length is 14 residues. Germline V gene sequence: CDR1 WSHSY, CDR2 SAAADI. Findings and limits, study-wide: Abundant clonotypes from the bulk population could have been carried over as contaminants into FACS-sorted repertoires.

Using its own MiXCR run on the 5' RACE reads, TCRdb lists one record per CDR3 protein. The data hold some 110,000 distinct CDR3 sequences, with 7.4% observed a single time. This clonotype was detected ten times or more. Its antigen is undetermined. The chain carries TRBV10-2 and TRBJ1-5; 7 bases map to TRBD1. Sequencing was performed on CD4+ T cells sorted from PBMCs, taken 10 days after the first yellow fever vaccination. The TCR was taken from a man aged 18 to 35 who received the YFV17D yellow fever vaccine. The CDR3 bases are TGCGCCAGCAGTGACTCGGACAGGTCTCAGCCCCAGCATTTT. It yields the protein CASSDSDRSQPQHF.